This record looks at one TCR beta chain sequence and its context. Its antigen remains unidentified. V lost 4 bases to trimming and J lost 2 bases, with 15 bases between them. Germline V gene lookup returns CDR1 SGHRS and CDR2 YFSETQ. The CDR3 consists of 15 residues. The data stem from a study of OX40 agonist ivuxolimab in advanced cancers. At the level of the study: It was permissible to have had prior anti-PD-1, anti-PD-L1 or anti-CTLA-4 therapy, and about 40% had some.

The method was immunoSEQ multiplex PCR; TCRdb's version includes in-frame clones alone and lacks a portion of them. The data show 55,000 to 75,000 clones, approximately 81% seen once. Study-level results: No determination was made of the antigen specificity of the expanded peripheral T cells.

The source was CD4+ or CD8+ T cells sorted from blood, collected in a trial of the OX40 agonist ivuxolimab. The TCR sequence derives from an adult with an advanced solid tumor such as melanoma, head and neck, liver or kidney cancer. This chain joins TRBV5-1 and TRBJ1-1; weak D call: TRBD1 (6 bases). DNA for the CDR3: TGCGCCAGCAGCCTGGGGGGCAGAATAAACACTGAAGCTTTCTTT. It is translated as CASSLGGRINTEAFF. Using reference TRBV5-1 and TRBJ1-1 for the parts outside the CDR3, the full variable domain is KAGVTQTPRYLIKTRGQQVTLSCSPISGHRSVSWYQQTPGQGLQFLFEYFSETQRNKGNFPGRFSGRQFSNSRSEMNVSTLELGDSALYLCASSLGGRINTEAFFGQGTRLTVV.